Listed below are T cell receptor beta chains from one sample, sequenced in a study of naive and memory T cell subsets. TCRdb ran MiXCR on the UMI-ligation and nested PCR reads and lists one entry per CDR3 protein. There are about 90,000 distinct CDR3 sequences in the sample; around 11% occur only once, and 0.12% to 0.15% lies in the top ten. Sequencing input: naive CD4+ T cells from blood. These receptors were obtained from a human donor in good health. Each CDR3 is given with its conserved first and last residue. D genes are given only for firm matches. Only some rows state a clone size, as once, few, many or a class for expanded clones.

CASSLAGGWNTEAFF,TGTGCCAGCAGCTTGGCAGGGGGCTGGAACACTGAAGCTTTCTTT,TRBV5-5,TRBD1,once,TRBJ1-1
CASSLPIATNEKLFF,TGTGCCAGCAGCCTCCCGATAGCAACTAATGAAAAACTGTTTTTT,TRBV7-9,-,many,TRBJ1-4
CASSPLTESGNTIYF,TGTGCCAGCTCACCCCTGACAGAATCTGGAAACACCATATATTTT,TRBV18,-,many,TRBJ1-3
CASTIGGTYEQYF,TGTGCCAGCACCATAGGAGGGACCTACGAGCAGTACTTC,TRBV12-3/TRBV12-4,-,few,TRBJ2-7
CATSRGGTQGSPLHF,TGTGCCACCAGCAGAGGGGGCACCCAAGGTTCACCCCTCCACTTT,TRBV15,-,many,TRBJ1-6
CASSQISGTRINEQFF,TGCGCCAGCAGTCAAATATCTGGGACTAGAATAAATGAGCAGTTCTTC,TRBV4-3,TRBD2,many,TRBJ2-1
CASSLADRGRLIQTRYNEQFF,TGTGCCAGCAGCTTAGCTGACAGGGGAAGACTGATCCAAACCCGTTACAATGAGCAGTTCTTC,TRBV7-2,TRBD1,few,TRBJ2-1
CSVGGTRGYTF,TGCAGCGTTGGAGGCACTCGAGGCTACACCTTC,TRBV29-1,-,many,TRBJ1-2
CASTWQGARNEQFF,TGTGCCAGCACATGGCAGGGGGCGAGGAATGAGCAGTTCTTC,TRBV21-1,-,many,TRBJ2-1
CATSKATGTDTQYF,TGTGCCACCAGCAAGGCGACAGGGACAGATACGCAGTATTTT,TRBV15,TRBD1,-,TRBJ2-3